This TCR beta chain comes out of a study of T cells in Graves' hyperthyroidism and ophthalmopathy (dated by TCRdb to between 2017 and 2020). About the study as a whole: Peripheral blood was collected at initial diagnosis, before any treatment. The study also compared thyroid tissue and blood T-cell repertoires from 6 or 7 Graves' hyperthyroidism patients. Prospective prediction of ophthalmopathy was tested in an independent validation cohort consisting of fewer than 20 hyperthyroidism patients and approximately 16 patients who later progressed to ophthalmopathy. Following sampling, methimazole starting at 30 mg daily was given to hyperthyroidism patients, and high-dose intravenous methylprednisolone was given to ophthalmopathy patients. A discovery cohort of about a hundred patients, about 44 with Graves' ophthalmopathy and 55 to 60 with stable Graves' hyperthyroidism, was used to find distinguishing TCR V-J signatures. For training and testing, the 110 or so patients in the discovery cohort were randomly divided in a 7:3 ratio. The paper describes TCR Vbeta CDR3 sequencing of 120 to 150 peripheral blood samples, made up of 43 ophthalmopathy patients, around 73 hyperthyroidism patients and 17 progressor patients.

Hyperthyroidism patients were newly diagnosed, with disease duration under 2 months, and aged 18 to 65 years. Patients with uncontrolled infections, other autoimmune diseases, pregnancy or lactation were excluded. Diagnoses were established on the basis of clinical symptoms, serum thyroxine and TRAb, thyroid ultrasound, and orbital computed tomography. Blood from progressor patients was collected at the time of first diagnosis with hyperthyroidism, before any ophthalmopathy symptoms had appeared. PBMCs were isolated from 10 ml of fresh peripheral blood by Ficoll-Paque density gradient centrifugation. Progressor patients were defined as those initially diagnosed with Graves' hyperthyroidism in whom ophthalmopathy developed during follow-up. Trizol reagent was used to extract total RNA, and RNA quality was then checked on an Agilent 2100 Bioanalyzer. This clonotype was seen a few times. Its antigen specificity is not known. No qualities accompany the bases; no much larger clone lies one base away.

Amplification of TCR beta CDR3 regions was carried out from RNA transcripts. The TCR CDR3 was subjected to a first round of RT-PCR using the HTBI primer set and the Qiagen OneStep RT-PCR kit. Libraries were constructed in a second round of multiplex PCR, after which size selection and purification were carried out. Libraries were sequenced paired-end with 100 bp reads on an Illumina HiSeq2000. The paper's processing steps were these. SOAPnuke was used to process the raw data, removing reads that contained adapters or uncalled bases, had a mean Phred below 15, or lacked an exact match to the constant primer or identifier. COPE v1.2.5 was used to merge high-quality paired reads, and clonotypes were defined as unique nucleotide sequences. Clonotypes were aligned to IMGT TRBV, TRBD and TRBJ reference segments using MiTCR v1.1. Only V-J combinations with frequency above 0.0001, covering roughly 99% of repertoires, were analysed. A TCS score was defined as the ratio of F50 (clonal expansion) to E x V (chaos), with BLOSUM62-based TCRdist applied between CDR3 peptides within each V-J. Welch's t-statistics and random forest reduced just over 500 V-J features to 13, which were used in a naive Bayes classifier (R e1071). Using fastp at Q25 and MiXCR, TCRdb reprocessed the public reads and kept productive beta chains. Each record represents a unique CDR3 protein, reported with the most common genes and DNA among its rows. The authors' filters were not applied to this entry. In this sample the table shows 250,000 to 300,000 distinct CDR3 sequences, more than 14% of which occur a single time. The biggest ten clones account for 13% of the sample.

V loses 3 bases of germline sequence and J loses 5 bases, and the interval between the two ends is 11 bases. Including cysteine and phenylalanine, the CDR3 has 14 amino acids. Of all the DNA, just the CDR3 is kept, 42 bases in frame from base 1. Sequences MNHEY (CDR1) and SMNVEV (CDR2) are obtained from the germline V gene (reference sequence). Broader findings and caveats from the paper: Sample size was not statistically predetermined, and investigators were not blinded to group allocation. Most expanded thyroid clonotypes (frequency above 0.001) were also detected in blood, suggesting blood repertoires may reflect thyroid immune responses. In cross-validation, a model built on a 13 V-J signature told ophthalmopathy apart from stable hyperthyroidism with 87.88% sensitivity and about 81% specificity, and in testing the same model reached 80%/75%. In validation, the model predicted progression to ophthalmopathy with roughly 66% sensitivity and approximately 78% specificity, a median of about 6.7 months before onset.

This clonotype was obtained from a woman aged 40-49 years with Graves' hyperthyroidism that later progressed to Graves' ophthalmopathy. The specimen was blood. The rearranged chain carries TRBV27 and TRBJ1-5, with no confident D gene call. The sequenced DNA: TGTGCCAGCAGTTTCGTGGCATCTGATCAGCCCCAGCATTTT. This gives the protein CASSFVASDQPQHF.